These 10 T cell receptor beta chains were all obtained from the same sample, sequenced in a study of tissue T cells after allogeneic stem cell transplantation. The time point denotes: mouse harvest day 7 after allogeneic transplant. Each mouse received 10^7 T-cell-depleted marrow cells plus 10^6 splenic CD5+ T cells by tail vein. This table comes from immunoSEQ multiplex PCR, and its TCRdb copy is limited to in-frame clones, with some not included. The sample has 2,500 to 3,000 clones; about three fifths are singletons. Material: gut tissue. The receptors were sampled from a female BALB/c mouse given C57BL/6 T cells with graft-versus-host disease after an allogeneic hematopoietic cell transplant.

Turning to this clone: Mouse germline and gene names are used. The read ends 1 residue early relative to the CDR3; the germline J gene fills the gap. The chain recombines TRBV19 with TRBJ1-1; maybe TRBD1 (5 bases). The CDR3 has 13 amino acids. Germline loops: CDR1 FNHDT, CDR2 SITEND (reference sequence). V gave up 6 bases and J gave up 0 bases, with 9 bases separating them. CDR3 DNA (partial): TGTGCCAGCATAGGGACGGCAAACACAGAAGTCTTC. This codes for CASIGTANTEVF. The full-length CDR3 reads as CASIGTANTEVFF.

Concerning this clone: An end of the junction differs from the germline gene, which may be a read error. Genes here carry mouse names. The CDR3 spells CASSDAPGYEQYF. CDR3 DNA (partial): TGTGCCAGCAGTGATGCACCGGGGTATGAACAGTAC. The chain carries TRBV13-2 and TRBJ2-7; D remains ambiguous. The read comes to an end 1 residue before the CDR3 does, leaving the germline J gene to fill in the end. Germline-derived CDR1 and CDR2 are NNHNN and SYGAGS (reference sequence). The CDR3 runs to 13 residues.

Comment on this clone: Each gene name is a mouse one. The read falls 1 residue short of the CDR3 end, and the missing part is taken from the germline J gene. The chain is built from TRBV5 and TRBJ2-4; 9 bases line up with TRBD2. Germline assignment: CDR1 LGHNA and CDR2 YNLKQL (reference sequence). V shed 6 bases and J 4 bases; nucleotides not matched to a gene: 2. This CDR3 has 13 amino acids. CDR3 protein: CASSRTGENTLYF. The part of the CDR3 DNA that was read is TGTGCCAGCAGTCGGACTGGGGAAAACACCTTGTAC.

Comments on this clone: Each gene name is a mouse one. The read gets to within 1 residue of the CDR3 end, and the germline J gene fills in the rest. The chain employs TRBV2 and TRBJ2-2; 11 nucleotides agree with TRBD2. V lost 1 base, J lost 3 bases, and 4 bases stayed unmatched. CDR1 is LGHNA, CDR2 YSYQKL, per germline. The CDR3 sequence is 17 residues long. The CDR3 here is CASSQGTGGRDTGQLYF. The covered CDR3 bases are TGTGCCAGCAGCCAAGGGACTGGGGGGCGCGACACCGGGCAGCTCTAC.

This clone occurred a few times. The germline and genes are mouse ones. Partial CDR3 DNA: TGTGCAAGCAGCTTCCCGGTGTGGGGGCAAGACACCCAGTAC. This encodes CASSFPVWGQDTQY. The whole CDR3 reads CASSFPVWGQDTQYF. V gene TRBV16 combines with J gene TRBJ2-5; possibly TRBD2 for D (6 bases). The read ends 1 residue shy of where the CDR3 ends; the end is completed using the germline J gene. Germline CDR1 and CDR2: SGHSA and FRNQAP. CDR3 size: 15 residues. V was shortened by 3 bases and J by 3 bases, with 13 bases between the two germline ends.

This clone was seen a few times. The genes and germline here are from mouse. The read ends 1 residue shy of where the CDR3 ends; the end is completed using the germline J gene. The chain links TRBV13-1 to TRBJ2-7, with D unclear. The V end was cut by 2 bases, the J end by 3 bases, with 6 bases between. The V gene's germline CDR1 is NSHNY and CDR2 SYGAGN. This CDR3 has 12 amino acids. CDR3 DNA (partial): TGTGCCAGCAGTGAGACAATCTATGAACAGTAC. As protein: CASSETIYEQY. The whole CDR3 sequence reads CASSETIYEQYF.

This clone was found a few times. Germline and genes here are mouse. The read falls 1 residue short of the CDR3 end, and the missing part is taken from the germline J gene. The J gene is TRBJ2-4, the V gene TRBV3, with TRBD2 as a possible D gene (6 bases). This CDR3 is 15 amino acids long. V lost 2 bases and J 0 bases, leaving 9 bases between the germline ends. CDR1 is SNHLY and CDR2 is FYNGKV in the germline V gene (reference sequence). This CDR3 is CASSLTGSSQNTLYF. The part of the CDR3 DNA that was read is TGTGCCAGCAGCTTAACTGGGAGTAGTCAAAACACCTTGTAC. The variable domain in full, with the rest retrieved from reference TRBV3 and TRBJ2-4, is GPKVLQIPSHQIIDMGQMVTLNCDPVSNHLYFYWYKQILGQQMEFLVNFYNGKVMEKSKLFKDQFSVERPDGSYFTLKIQPTALEDSAVYFCASSLTGSSQNTLYFGAGTRLSVL.

This clone was detected a few times. The genes and germline here are from mouse. The CDR3 extends 1 residue past the end of the read, so its final part is completed from the germline J gene. V is TRBV19 and J is TRBJ2-7; a possible D gene is TRBD2 (5 bases). Germline CDR1 reads FNHDT; CDR2 reads SITEND (reference sequence). The CDR3 has 13 residues. Trimming cost V 1 base and J 3 bases, with 8 bases left between them. The part of the CDR3 DNA that was read is TGTGCCAGCAGTATAAGTGGGGTCTATGAACAGTAC. It codes for CASSISGVYEQY. The entire CDR3 reads CASSISGVYEQYF. Complete variable domain (other parts from reference TRBV19 and TRBJ2-7): GGIITQTPKFLIGQEGQKLTLKCQQNFNHDTMYWYRQDSGKGLRLIYYSITENDLQKGDLSEGYDASREKKSSFSLTVTSAQKNEMAVFLCASSISGVYEQYFGPGTRLTVL.

With respect to this clone: Mouse gene names and germline throughout. The CDR3 is cut off 1 residue early in the read; its end comes from the germline J gene. V usage is TRBV16 and J usage is TRBJ2-7, with 7 nucleotides matching TRBD2. V lost 5 bases and J lost 0; bases outside the gene matches: 4. The CDR3 consists of 14 residues. Germline V gene data show CDR1 as SGHSA and CDR2 as FRNQAP. CDR3 amino acids: CASSLRGGSYEQYF. CDR3 DNA, as far as it was read: TGTGCAAGCAGCCTACGGGGGGGCTCCTATGAACAGTAC.

As concerns this clone: Each gene name is a mouse one. The read terminates 1 residue ahead of where the CDR3 ends, so the germline J gene completes it. V and J are TRBV3 and TRBJ2-7; no definite D call. V lost 3 bases to trimming and J lost 0 bases, with 6 bases between them. This CDR3 is 13 amino acids long. Germline values: CDR1 SNHLY, CDR2 FYNGKV (reference sequence). The CDR3 region is CASSLQSSYEQYF. The sequenced CDR3 bases are TGTGCCAGCAGCTTGCAAAGCTCCTATGAACAGTAC.